This passage covers 24 T cell receptor beta chains from one sample sequenced in a study of shared clonotypes between healthy human individuals. Using immunoSEQ multiplex PCR, the repertoire was profiled, and TCRdb retains in-frame clones only, with some absent. The profile shows 1,400,000 or so clones, roughly 98.5% of them singletons. The sequenced sample consisted of naive CD4+ T cells sorted from blood. Indicated subset: CD45RA+ positively selected. All receptors derive from a man younger than 40 in good health.

The J gene is TRBJ2-1, the V gene TRBV7-6; D is perhaps TRBD2 (6 bases). Germline V gene data show CDR1 as SGHVS and CDR2 as FNYEAQ. V was cut by 2 bases and J by 9 bases, with 11 bases left in between. This CDR3 has 13 amino acids. The CDR3 region is CASSLTREAEQFF. The DNA for the CDR3 is TGTGCCAGCAGCTTAACGAGGGAGGCTGAGCAGTTCTTC.

This clone was seen a single time. The rearrangement uses TRBV5-4 and TRBJ2-1; D perhaps matches TRBD2 (6 bases). Trimming took off 4 bases at V and 9 bases at J, with 20 bases between the two ends. Looked up from germline, CDR1 is SGHNT and CDR2 is YYREEE (reference sequence). This CDR3 comprises 15 residues. CDR3 DNA sequence: TGTGCCAGCAGCGCAGGGACCGGAGGAGGGAGTGAGCAGTTCTTC. Its translation: CASSAGTGGGSEQFF.

The genes are TRBV28 and TRBJ2-7; 11 nucleotides line up with TRBD2. V trimming: 3 bases; J trimming: 12 bases; junction bases outside the gene matches: 16. Germline lookup yields CDR1 MDHEN and CDR2 SYDVKM. The CDR3 has 16 residues. CDR3 loop: CASSFASSGGLQGGYF. DNA of the CDR3: TGTGCCAGCAGTTTCGCCTCTAGCGGGGGGCTCCAAGGAGGGTACTTC.

The gene calls are TRBV11-2 and TRBJ2-7; D may be TRBD1 or TRBD2 (5 bases each). CDR1 is SGHAT, CDR2 FQNNGV, per germline. V was trimmed by 5 bases and J by 4 bases, leaving 18 bases between them. CDR3 length equals 15 residues. CDR3 region: CASSQSRGFPYEQYF. The CDR3 DNA sequence: TGTGCCAGCAGCCAATCCCGGGGCTTTCCGTACGAGCAGTACTTC.

The rearrangement joins TRBV5-1 to TRBJ1-3, with D possibly matching TRBD1 (5 bases). Germline V CDR1 and CDR2: SGHRS, YFSETQ. V lost 0 bases to trimming and J lost 2 bases, with 9 bases between them. The CDR3 runs 15 residues. DNA for the CDR3: TGCGCCAGCAGCTTGGCGGGGGTCGCTGGAAACACCATATATTTT. Its translation: CASSLAGVAGNTIYF.

The chain has TRBV27 and TRBJ2-7; possibly TRBD2 for D (5 bases). The CDR3 contains 15 residues. V was shortened by 5 bases and J by 0 bases, with 14 bases between the two germline ends. The germline V gene has CDR1 MNHEY and CDR2 SMNVEV (reference sequence). Written as DNA, the CDR3 is TGTGCCAGCAGTCTCGGACTCAGGAGCTCCTACGAGCAGTACTTC. It specifies CASSLGLRSSYEQYF.

J is TRBJ1-3 and V is TRBV11-3; 7 nucleotides line up with TRBD1. The CDR3 spans 15 residues. Germline assignment: CDR1 SGHNT and CDR2 YENEEA. The V and J ends lost 5 bases and 0 bases, in that order; junction bases with no gene match: 4. The CDR3 here is CASSQGDHSGNTIYF. Here the CDR3 DNA reads TGTGCCAGCAGCCAGGGGGACCACTCTGGAAACACCATATATTTT.

V gene TRBV5-1 combines with J gene TRBJ1-3; D is unclear. With 1 base removed from V and 0 bases from J, the gap between germline ends came to 14 bases. The germline gives CDR1 SGHRS, CDR2 YFSETQ. There are 17 residues in the CDR3. This CDR3 reads CASSLSWQDFSGNTIYF. Here the CDR3 DNA reads TGCGCCAGCAGCTTGAGCTGGCAGGACTTCTCTGGAAACACCATATATTTT.

The rearrangement joins TRBV30 to TRBJ1-4, with D unresolved. Germline V gene sequence: CDR1 GTSNPN, CDR2 SVGIG (reference sequence). CDR3 length equals 14 residues. V dropped 0 bases and J dropped 1 base, with 6 bases sitting between them. The CDR3 nucleotides are TGTGCCTGGAGTGTAACACTAACTAATGAAAAACTGTTTTTT. Translation gives CAWSVTLTNEKLFF.

Written as DNA, the CDR3 is TGTGCCAGCCGGGACTATCCCGCCTACGAGCAGTACTTC. This codes for CASRDYPAYEQYF. J is TRBJ2-7 and V is TRBV28; 7 positions match TRBD2. The V and J ends lost 8 bases and 2 bases, in that order; junction bases with no gene match: 6. This CDR3 is 13 amino acids long. Germline CDR1 is MDHEN and CDR2 is SYDVKM.

This chain links TRBV7-9 with TRBJ1-2, with D possibly matching TRBD1 (5 bases). The CDR3 has 16 amino acids. Between the trimmed V and J ends, which lost 0 bases and 9 bases, there was a span of 20 bases. Germline V gene data show CDR1 as SEHNR and CDR2 as FQNEAQ (reference sequence). The DNA of the CDR3 is TGTGCCAGCAGCTTAGCGTGGGGCAGCGGCTCGGATCGCTACACCTTC. This codes for CASSLAWGSGSDRYTF.

The V call is TRBV7-6, the J call TRBJ1-3; D gene uncertain. The V gene's germline CDR1 is SGHVS and CDR2 FNYEAQ. The ends were cut back, 10 bases at V and 2 bases at J, with 6 bases in the middle. The CDR3 consists of 11 residues. CDR3: CATRTGNTIYF. The CDR3 bases are TGTGCCACCAGAACTGGAAACACCATATATTTT.

The rearrangement links TRBV7-9 to TRBJ2-5, with TRBD2 as a possible D gene (5 bases). The CDR3 sequence is 15 residues long. Trimming pared 2 bases from V and 2 bases from J, leaving 12 bases between. Per germline, CDR1 SEHNR and CDR2 FQNEAQ (reference sequence). CDR3 amino acids: CASSLPGVGQETQYF. The DNA for the CDR3 is TGTGCCAGCAGCTTACCCGGGGTGGGTCAAGAGACCCAGTACTTC.

The chain has TRBV2 and TRBJ2-7, with D possibly matching TRBD1 (5 bases). Germline loops: CDR1 SNHLY, CDR2 FYNNEI. The CDR3 has 14 residues. V was clipped by 1 base and J by 4 bases, with 11 bases between them. The DNA of the CDR3 is TGTGCCAGCAGTGAAGTGCAGGGTGCATACGAGCAGTACTTC. Its translation is CASSEVQGAYEQYF.

V and J are TRBV28 and TRBJ2-7; D might be TRBD2 (6 bases). Germline CDR1 is MDHEN and CDR2 is SYDVKM. CDR3 length: 16 amino acids. The V gene lost 5 bases and the J gene lost 0 bases, with 17 bases spanning the gap. The CDR3 is CASSGAGTPSSYEQYF. The CDR3 DNA reads TGTGCCAGCAGTGGCGCGGGGACTCCGAGCTCCTACGAGCAGTACTTC.

About this clone itself: Different DNA sequences within this sample yield the same CDR3. The CDR3 loop is CASSLASVSTDTQYF. CDR3 in DNA: TGCGCCAGCAGCTTGGCATCTGTTAGCACAGATACGCAGTATTTT. V usage is TRBV5-1 and J usage is TRBJ2-3; no definite D call. The CDR3 runs to 15 residues. Trimming took 0 bases from V and 0 from J, leaving 8 bases between them. Germline values: CDR1 SGHRS, CDR2 YFSETQ.

The chain joins TRBV2 to TRBJ2-7; 7 positions match TRBD1. CDR3 length equals 12 residues. The V and J ends lost 10 bases and 0 bases, in that order; junction bases with no gene match: 3. CDR1 and CDR2 (germline): SNHLY, FYNNEI. CDR3 sequence: CATTGDSYEQYF. CDR3 coding DNA: TGTGCCACTACAGGGGACTCCTACGAGCAGTACTTC.

The chain joins TRBV7-9 to TRBJ1-2; 8 bases align to TRBD1. The CDR3 runs to 12 residues. CDR1 SEHNR and CDR2 FQNEAQ come from the germline V gene (reference sequence). The trim removed 5 bases at V and 6 bases at J, leaving 2 bases unmatched. The CDR3 here is CASSATGDGYTF. DNA for the CDR3: TGTGCCAGCAGCGCGACAGGGGATGGCTACACCTTC.

The chain joins TRBV5-4 to TRBJ1-3; 9 bases match TRBD1. Unmatched junction bases numbered 3, after V lost 4 bases and J lost 1 base. CDR1 SGHNT and CDR2 YYREEE come from the germline V gene (reference sequence). The CDR3 contains 15 residues. DNA of the CDR3: TGTGCCAGCAGCCCCGGGACAGGGTCTGGAAACACCATATATTTT. It specifies CASSPGTGSGNTIYF.

This chain connects TRBV18 to TRBJ2-7; D is possibly TRBD1 (6 bases). This CDR3 comprises 13 residues. CDR1 KGHSH and CDR2 LQKENI come from the germline V gene. The germline V and J ends were trimmed by 6 bases and 3 bases, with 12 bases remaining between them. For the CDR3, the DNA is TGTGCCAGCTCCCAGAAACAGGGCTACGAGCAGTACTTC. Residues: CASSQKQGYEQYF.

The V gene is TRBV2, the J gene TRBJ1-1; D remains unclear. The CDR3 is 13 residues long. V was pared by 1 base and J by 6 bases, with 9 bases between. CDR1 is SNHLY and CDR2 is FYNNEI in the germline V gene. CDR3 protein: CASSEGLDAEAFF. CDR3 bases: TGTGCCAGCAGTGAAGGCCTGGACGCTGAAGCTTTCTTT.

This chain connects TRBV9 to TRBJ2-7; D possibly corresponds to TRBD2 (6 bases). Looked up from germline, CDR1 is SGDLS and CDR2 is YYNGEE. The CDR3 has 15 residues. Deletions cut 0 bases from V and 7 bases from J, with 17 bases between. The CDR3 DNA follows: TGTGCCAGCAGCGTAGGTCCCAGGTGGGAGGAGGAGCAGTACTTC. Its translation is CASSVGPRWEEEQYF. Using reference TRBV9 and TRBJ2-7 for the parts outside the CDR3, the full variable domain is DSGVTQTPKHLITATGQRVTLRCSPRSGDLSVYWYQQSLDQGLQFLIQYYNGEERAKGNILERFSAQQFPDLHSELNLSSLELGDSALYFCASSVGPRWEEEQYFGPGTRLTVT.

The chain uses TRBV30 and TRBJ1-1; D call uncertain. Trimming removed 7 bases from V and 1 base from J, with 13 bases in between. In germline, CDR1 is GTSNPN, CDR2 SVGIG (reference sequence). This CDR3 is 13 amino acids long. For the CDR3, the DNA is TGTGCCTCATACGGCGCTAGGAACACTGAAGCTTTCTTT. It specifies CASYGARNTEAFF.

This chain connects TRBV10-3 to TRBJ1-1; D is undetermined. V was trimmed by 0 bases and J by 2 bases, leaving 10 bases between them. The germline CDR1 and CDR2 sequences are ENHRY and SYGVKD. This CDR3 has 15 amino acids. CDR3 bases: TGTGCCATCAGTGAGTCGTCGTTAGCTAACACTGAAGCTTTCTTT. Translated, it gives CAISESSLANTEAFF.